This T cell receptor beta chain is drawn from a study of blood T cell repertoires in COVID-19. Study summary: Material from acute and convalescent COVID-19 was sourced from the United States, Italy and Spain. T cells, B-cell-depleted T cells, or PBMCs provided the cDNA or gDNA that served as material.

In the source study's methods: Researchers report that nucleated cell counts were estimated from reference gene primer amplification. Some clones are missing from TCRdb's copy, which holds only in-frame ones; the method was immunoSEQ multiplex PCR. The DNA was the basis for D and trimming; V, J and clone size are from that table. The sample records approximately 110,000 clones, approximately 78% being singletons. This CDR3 is 15 amino acids long. Germline values: CDR1 MGHRA, CDR2 YSYEKL. V dropped 3 bases and J dropped 0 bases, with 8 bases sitting between them. The chain uses TRBV4-1 and TRBJ2-2, with TRBD2 as a possible D gene (5 bases). The TCR was taken from a woman aged 80 or older with acute or convalescent COVID-19. The specimen was peripheral blood. CDR3 nucleotide sequence: TGCGCCAGCAGCCAGGAGGCTTCGAACACCGGGGAGCTGTTTTTT. It encodes CASSQEASNTGELFF.